The present TCR beta chain was sequenced within a study of lymphopenia after photon versus proton radiotherapy. General observations from the study: Better survival with proton therapy was suggested as possible, not demonstrated. In patients who died, overall survival fell as post-nadir TCR diversity dropped more. Under photons, naive T cells and diversity fell while effector/memory populations rose. After lymphocyte nadir, photon-treated repertoires showed oligoclonal expansion, especially CD8+ Temra.

The count of this clone is one. Its antigen is undetermined. Using immunoSEQ multiplex PCR, the repertoire was profiled, and TCRdb retains in-frame clones only, with some absent. The sample holds around 53,000 clones; 65% to 85% are singletons and the top ten take 25% to 30%. This CDR3 has 15 amino acids. Germline trimming cut 3 bases from V and 4 bases from J; bases unmatched to any gene: 6. CDR1 and CDR2 (germline): MNHEY, SMNVEV (reference sequence). The chain carries TRBV27 and TRBJ2-7, with TRBD2 matching 10 bases. The TCR originated in a man in his fifties or sixties with gastric cancer. The sample consisted of peripheral blood, taken from a patient treated with photon-based radiotherapy. CDR3 bases: TGTGCCAGCAGTTTTGAAGCGGGAGGGATATACGAGCAGTACTTC. This encodes CASSFEAGGIYEQYF.